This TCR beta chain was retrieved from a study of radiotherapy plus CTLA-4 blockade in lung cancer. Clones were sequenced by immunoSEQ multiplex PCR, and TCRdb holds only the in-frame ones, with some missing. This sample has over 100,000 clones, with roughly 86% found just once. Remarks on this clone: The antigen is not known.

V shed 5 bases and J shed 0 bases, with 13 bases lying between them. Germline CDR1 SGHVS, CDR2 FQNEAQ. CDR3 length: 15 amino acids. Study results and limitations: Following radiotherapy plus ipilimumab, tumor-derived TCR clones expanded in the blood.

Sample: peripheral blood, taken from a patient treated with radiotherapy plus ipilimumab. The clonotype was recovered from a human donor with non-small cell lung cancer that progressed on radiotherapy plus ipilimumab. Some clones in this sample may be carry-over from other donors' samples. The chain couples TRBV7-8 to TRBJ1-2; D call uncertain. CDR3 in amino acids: CASSERLATNYGYTF. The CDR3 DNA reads TGTGCCAGCAGCGAAAGACTGGCCACTAACTATGGCTACACCTTC.